A single sample is the source of the 10 T cell receptor beta chains below, sequenced in a study of T cell changes during pregnancy in multiple sclerosis. Profiled with immunoSEQ multiplex PCR; TCRdb holds only in-frame clones, not every one. Here the sample spans approximately 130,000 clones, 96% being singletons. Source: peripheral blood, taken after pregnancy. Every receptor here comes from a female donor with multiple sclerosis, enrolled in a pregnancy study.

The chain joins TRBV7-9 to TRBJ2-1; 7 nucleotides match TRBD2. The ends lost 5 bases at V and 4 bases at J; junction bases unmatched: 8. This CDR3 comprises 15 residues. The germline V gene has CDR1 SEHNR and CDR2 FQNEAQ (reference sequence). This CDR3 is CASSPGLGVYNEQFF. CDR3 sequence (DNA): TGTGCCAGCAGCCCTGGACTAGGGGTGTACAATGAGCAGTTCTTC.

The V gene is TRBV7-3, the J gene TRBJ2-3, with a possible D match to TRBD1 (6 bases). The CDR3 is 16 amino acids. CDR1 SGHTA and CDR2 FQGTGA come from the germline V gene. The V end was cut by 8 bases, the J end by 6 bases, with 24 bases between. Written as DNA, the CDR3 is TGTGCCAGCCAGGATGGACAGCCTCTGTTTTGGGATACGCAGTATTTT. Amino acids: CASQDGQPLFWDTQYF.

This chain joins TRBV7-9 and TRBJ2-7; possibly TRBD1 for D (5 bases). Trimming pared 2 bases from V and 5 bases from J, leaving 13 bases between. Germline values: CDR1 SEHNR, CDR2 FQNEAQ (reference sequence). CDR3 length: 14 residues. The CDR3 sequence: CASSLRDAGNEQYF. In DNA form, the CDR3 reads TGTGCCAGCAGCTTAAGAGATGCAGGGAACGAGCAGTACTTC.

This chain connects TRBV23-1 to TRBJ2-1, with a tentative D call TRBD1 (7 bases). TRBV23-1 is an ORF for which the function is uncertain. This CDR3 is 18 amino acids long. Trimming took off 9 bases at V and 4 bases at J, with 28 bases between the two ends. This chain's CDR3 is CARTLPRSGDRHYNEQFF. The CDR3 DNA reads as TGCGCCAGAACTCTCCCCCGGTCGGGGGACAGACATTACAATGAGCAGTTCTTC.

The CDR3: CASSFPTSGKIGELFF. The CDR3 DNA follows: TGTGCCAGCAGTTTCCCGACTAGCGGGAAAATCGGGGAGCTGTTTTTT. The genes are TRBV6-6 and TRBJ2-2; TRBD2 matches 11 bases. Per the germline V gene, CDR1 is MNHNY and CDR2 is SVGAGI (reference sequence). With 4 bases clipped from V and 7 bases from J, the junction kept 8 bases outside the gene matches. The CDR3 is 16 residues long.

The chain joins TRBV6-6 to TRBJ2-7, with D unresolved. Trimming cost V 2 bases and J 0 bases, with 8 bases left between them. Germline CDR1 MNHNY, CDR2 SVGAGI (reference sequence). The CDR3 is made up of 14 amino acids. The CDR3, as DNA: TGTGCCAGCAGTTACAGCGTAGACTCCTACGAGCAGTACTTC. This translates into CASSYSVDSYEQYF.

The V call is TRBV5-1, the J call TRBJ2-1, with 9 bases matching TRBD1. Unmatched junction bases numbered 8, after V lost 1 base and J lost 6 bases. Looked up from germline, CDR1 is SGHRS and CDR2 is YFSETQ. This CDR3 region has 16 residues. CDR3: CASSLLGTGPINEQFF. The CDR3 DNA reads as TGCGCCAGCAGCTTGCTGGGGACAGGGCCTATCAATGAGCAGTTCTTC.

This sequence joins TRBV2 and TRBJ2-7; TRBD2 matches at 11 bases. Germline-derived CDR1 and CDR2 are SNHLY and FYNNEI. The trim removed 3 bases at V and 2 bases at J, leaving 3 bases unmatched. There are 15 residues in the CDR3. The chain's CDR3 is CASSDETSGTYEQYF. The CDR3 DNA follows: TGTGCCAGCAGTGATGAGACTAGCGGGACCTACGAGCAGTACTTC.

This clone was seen once. The chain has TRBV18 and TRBJ2-5, with 14 bases identical to TRBD2. After removal of 1 base from V and 4 bases from J, the junction contained 2 bases not matched to a gene. Germline CDR1 is KGHSH and CDR2 is LQKENI. The CDR3 has 16 amino acids. The CDR3 DNA reads TGTGCCAGCTCACCACTGACTAGCGGGAGGGGAGAGACCCAGTACTTC. Its protein is CASSPLTSGRGETQYF.

V and J are TRBV6-1 and TRBJ1-5; TRBD1 aligns across 8 bases. The CDR3 is made up of 13 amino acids. The V segment lost 5 bases and the J segment 6 bases; nucleotides outside the gene matches: 3. Germline V gene sequence: CDR1 MNHNS, CDR2 SASEGT. For the CDR3, the DNA is TGTGCCAGCAGTCGACAGGGGAGTCAGCCCCAGCATTTT. Its translation is CASSRQGSQPQHF.